This record looks at one T cell receptor (beta chain) sequence and its context. Its antigen remains unidentified. A junction end diverges from the germline sequence, so it may reflect a read error. The CDR3 contains 12 residues. Germline V gene data show CDR1 as MDHEN and CDR2 as SYDVKM. Sequencing used immunoSEQ multiplex PCR; TCRdb keeps in-frame clones, though not all of them. The repertoire includes more than 50,000 clones, approximately 80% of them detected once, and around a sixth sits in the top ten. The data originate from a study of identifying expanded T cells in peripheral blood. Findings of the study overall: Technical replicates showed around 1.1 changed clones; approximately 2 weeks about 16.4; four weeks 19. Across healthy donors, higher total template counts meant significantly greater approximately 2-week count variance.

The source is a person aged 18 to 69 in good health. What was sequenced was blood. V and J are TRBV28 and TRBJ2-5; D is uncertain. The CDR3 DNA sequence: TGTGCCAGCAGATCCGGGTCTCCAGGCTTCGACTTC. This encodes CASRSGSPGFDF. Full variable domain (outside the CDR3, taken from reference TRBV28 and TRBJ2-5): DVKVTQSSRYLVKRTGEKVFLECVQDMDHENMFWYRQDPGLGLRLIYFSYDVKMKEKGDIPEGYSVSREKKERFSLILESASTNQTSMYLCASRSGSPGFDFGPGTRLLVL.